This TCR beta chain was identified in a study of shared clonotypes between healthy human individuals. Details on this clone: A much bigger clone sits one base away, suggesting this may be a read error. Other DNA sequences in the sample encode the same CDR3.

V shed 1 base and J shed 2 bases, with 7 bases lying between them. The CDR3 has 13 amino acids. Germline V gene lookup returns CDR1 SGHRS and CDR2 YFSETQ. CD8 cells classed as naive were CD45RO-negative and positively selected for CCR7, excluding terminally differentiated effector memory CD45RA+ cells. TCRdb keeps only in-frame clones here, not all; method: immunoSEQ multiplex PCR. This sample has about 1,800,000 clones, with about 95% found just once. This receptor was identified in a man between 18 and 35 years old in good health. V gene TRBV5-1 combines with J gene TRBJ2-7; D uncertain. Sequenced sample: naive CD8+ T cells sorted from blood. Here the CDR3 reads CASSLTEAYEQYF. As DNA, the CDR3 is TGCGCCAGCAGCTTGACAGAAGCCTACGAGCAGTACTTC.